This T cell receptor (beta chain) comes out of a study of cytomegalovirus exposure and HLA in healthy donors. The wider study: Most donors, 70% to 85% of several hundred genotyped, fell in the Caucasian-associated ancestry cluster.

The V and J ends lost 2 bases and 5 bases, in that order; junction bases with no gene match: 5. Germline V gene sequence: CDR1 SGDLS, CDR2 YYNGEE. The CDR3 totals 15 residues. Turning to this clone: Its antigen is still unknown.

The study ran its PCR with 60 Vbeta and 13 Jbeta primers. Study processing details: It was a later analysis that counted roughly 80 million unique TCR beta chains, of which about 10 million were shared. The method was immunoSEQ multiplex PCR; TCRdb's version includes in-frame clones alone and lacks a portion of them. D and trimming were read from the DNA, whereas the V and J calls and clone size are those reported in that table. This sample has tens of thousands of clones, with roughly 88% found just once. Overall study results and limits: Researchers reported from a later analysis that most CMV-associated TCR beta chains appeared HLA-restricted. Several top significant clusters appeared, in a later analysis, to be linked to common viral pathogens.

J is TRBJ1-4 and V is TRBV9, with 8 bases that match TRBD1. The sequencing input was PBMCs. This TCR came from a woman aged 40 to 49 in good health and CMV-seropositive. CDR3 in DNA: TGTGCCAGCAGCGTTTCAGGGGGCCCCAATGAAAAACTGTTTTTT. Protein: CASSVSGGPNEKLFF.